This TCR beta chain was sequenced for a study of T cell changes during pregnancy in multiple sclerosis. The germline CDR1 and CDR2 sequences are LNHDA and SQIVND (reference sequence). This CDR3 has 17 amino acids. After removal of 3 bases from V and 3 bases from J, the junction contained 11 bases not matched to a gene. TCRdb's table, derived via immunoSEQ multiplex PCR, lists solely in-frame clones and lacks some. Among 90,000 to 100,000 clones, about 94% were seen once, and the ten largest hold less than 2.5%. Sequenced material: peripheral blood, taken in the third trimester of pregnancy. This clonotype originated in a female donor with multiple sclerosis, enrolled in a pregnancy study. V gene TRBV19 combines with J gene TRBJ2-5; 9 nucleotides agree with TRBD2. The CDR3 nucleotides are TGTGCCAGTAGTATTTGGGCTGGGGGACTAGCCAAAGAGACCCAGTACTTC. Its protein product is CASSIWAGGLAKETQYF.